The sequence of this T cell receptor (beta chain) was determined in a study of T cells in localized non-small cell lung cancer (dated by TCRdb to the early 2020s). At the level of the whole study: The study analyzed T cell repertoires of roughly 220 early-stage NSCLC patients, comparing tumors and uninvolved tumor-adjacent lungs. Of the NSCLC patients, fewer than 150 were male and about a hundred were female, and the mean age was approximately 66 years. All 220 or so NSCLC patients in the cohort were treatment-naive and had localized lung tumors that were resected.

The immunoSEQ Assay was used to sequence TCR beta CDR3 regions from DNA. Per the authors' processing: To compute T cell density, TCR beta template counts were normalized to usable DNA, which was estimated by amplifying housekeeping genes. Richness was estimated with the preseqR package, extrapolating to 400,000 templates for PBMC samples and 120,000 templates for tissue samples. Clonality was calculated as one minus Pielou's evenness. Differential abundance testing on productive amino-acid clonotypes, with a minimum total count of 5 and an alpha of 0.1, was used to identify tissue-enriched TCRs. Repertoire overlap between compartments was quantified with the Jaccard Index and Morisita Overlap Index. GLIPH grouped TCR beta CDR3s together with public tetramer-defined viral CDR3s, and a viral motif had to include at least three viral sequences and also show V-gene enrichment. As stored in TCRdb, this immuneACCESS dataset retains in-frame rearrangements with V and J assigned. A fraction of the clones does not appear; measured against another copy, unresolved V genes explain less than half of the discrepancy, and the remainder lacks a known reason. V, J and clone size are those of that table, while D and trimming were read from the DNA. This sample gives roughly 30,000 clones in total; about 90% of them show up just once. Around 3.9% of the sample comes from the top ten.

The paper's findings and limits, for the study overall: Because multi-region tumor sequencing was not performed, intratumor heterogeneity could not be ruled out. A median of 57 of the top 100 tumor clones were detected in paired uninvolved adjacent lung, and 28 of these tumor clones were also found among the top 100 clones of the paired uninvolved adjacent lung. Uninvolved tumor-adjacent lung showed the highest T cell clonality, higher than tumor, which suggests more focused antigenic responses in the adjacent lung. Higher blood T cell density associated with longer overall survival, while higher adjacent-lung clonality associated with shorter survival. Because the study design was exploratory, TCR variables were selected using unadjusted p-values without false-discovery rate correction.

From the cysteine up to the phenylalanine, the CDR3 has a length of 16 residues. The CDR3 DNA has 48 bases and is translated from base 1. Turning to this clone: There is no known antigen for this receptor. One base away there is no much larger clone; base qualities are not given.

At diagnosis, peripheral blood, uninvolved tumor-adjacent lung and tumor were collected and were preserved as a mix of fresh-frozen and FFPE material. Blood samples were analyzed as peripheral blood mononuclear cells for TCR repertoire profiling. The chain joins TRBV21-1 to TRBJ2-7; TRBD2, as called in the table, went unchecked against the DNA. TRBV21-1 is classified as a pseudogene. This TCR was recovered from a woman aged 35 to 70 with stage III lung adenocarcinoma. Specimen: peripheral blood mononuclear cells, collected before any cancer treatment. The DNA reads TGTGCCAGCAGCAAATCGGGACTAGCGGTTGGGGGAGAGCAGTACTTC. This gives the protein CASSKSGLAVGGEQYF.